Following are 27 T cell receptor beta chains from one sample sequenced in a study of blood T cell repertoires in COVID-19. Profiled with immunoSEQ multiplex PCR; TCRdb holds only in-frame clones, not every one. Of about 100,000 clones listed, less than 85% are singletons. The specimen was peripheral blood. These receptors came from a woman between 65 and 79 years old with active or convalescent COVID-19.

The chain couples TRBV2 to TRBJ2-1, with 8 bases identical to TRBD1. The CDR3 loop spans 14 amino acids. Per germline, CDR1 SNHLY and CDR2 FYNNEI. The V gene end was trimmed by 6 bases and the J gene end by 6 bases; junction bases not matched to a gene: 7. CDR3 region: CASRGQGIVNEQFF. The CDR3, as DNA: TGTGCCAGCAGAGGACAGGGTATTGTCAATGAGCAGTTCTTC.

CDR3 region: CATSDQRQIYTDTQYF. CDR3 sequence (DNA): TGTGCCACCAGTGACCAACGACAGATCTACACAGATACGCAGTATTTT. J is TRBJ2-3 and V is TRBV24-1; D might be TRBD1 (5 bases). This CDR3 contains 16 residues. Germline V lookup: CDR1 KGHDR, CDR2 SFDVKD. V shed 4 bases and J shed 2 bases, with 15 bases lying between them.

In this sample, this clone turned up once. V gene TRBV21-1 combines with J gene TRBJ1-5. TRBV21-1 has pseudogene status. This CDR3 has 18 residues. The CDR3 coding sequence is TGTGCCAGCAGCGCGGGCCAAACCACGTCCTCCCTACATCAGCCCCAGCATTTT. Its translation is CASSAGQTTSSLHQPQHF.

The chain employs TRBV20-1 and TRBJ2-7; 7 bases match TRBD2. The V gene's germline CDR1 is DFQATT and CDR2 SNEGSKA (reference sequence). The CDR3 has 13 amino acids. J gave up 2 bases and V 3 bases, and 4 bases lay outside the gene matches. The DNA of the CDR3 is TGCAGTGCTAGTAAAGGGACTACCTACGAGCAGTACTTC. Translation: CSASKGTTYEQYF.

The rearrangement links TRBV10-3 to TRBJ2-2, with 7 bases aligning to TRBD2. The V segment lost 7 bases and the J segment 1 base; nucleotides outside the gene matches: 9. The CDR3 covers 16 residues. The germline gives CDR1 ENHRY, CDR2 SYGVKD. The CDR3 DNA follows: TGTGCCATCAAACTGGGACTAACAGAGAACACCGGGGAGCTGTTTTTT. Translation: CAIKLGLTENTGELFF.

The V gene is TRBV28, the J gene TRBJ1-5; 9 nucleotides align to TRBD1. This CDR3 is built from 15 residues. The V and J ends lost 2 bases and 6 bases, in that order; junction bases with no gene match: 5. The germline CDR1 and CDR2 sequences are MDHEN and SYDVKM. The CDR3 coding sequence is TGTGCCAGCAGTTTACGACAGGGGGTCACTCAGCCCCAGCATTTT. It codes for CASSLRQGVTQPQHF.

This chain links TRBV4-2 with TRBJ2-7; 7 bases line up with TRBD1. This CDR3 spans 16 amino acids. CDR1 and CDR2 from the germline V gene are LGHNA and YNFKEQ. J lost 3 bases, V lost 3 bases, and 11 bases had no gene match. The CDR3 DNA reads TGTGCCAGCAGCCACGGGCGCGGACAGGATGACTACGAGCAGTACTTC. Residues: CASSHGRGQDDYEQYF.

The chain couples TRBV29-1 to TRBJ2-7, with D possibly TRBD1 on 6 matching bases. Trimming shortened V by 6 bases and J by 7 bases, and 16 bases separated the two germline ends. Germline CDR1 is SQVTM and CDR2 is ANQGSEA. The CDR3 loop spans 12 amino acids. CDR3 nucleotides: TGCAGCGTAAAACAGGGAACGGGGGAGCAGTACTTC. Amino acid sequence: CSVKQGTGEQYF.

The rearrangement links TRBV18 to TRBJ2-7; 7 bases line up with TRBD1. Germline V gives CDR1 KGHSH, CDR2 LQKENI. CDR3 length equals 14 residues. V shed 9 bases, J shed 1 base, and the junction held 9 bases outside the gene matches. CDR3: CASSGKQGSYEQYF. CDR3 nucleotides: TGTGCCAGTTCCGGAAAACAGGGGTCCTACGAGCAGTACTTC.

The chain employs TRBV7-2 and TRBJ2-3; D possibly corresponds to TRBD2 (5 bases). Deletions cut 3 bases from V and 0 bases from J, with 10 bases between. Germline V CDR1 and CDR2: SGHTA, FQGNSA. The length of the CDR3 is 15 residues. The DNA of the CDR3 is TGTGCCAGCAGCTTGATGAGAGGGAGCACAGATACGCAGTATTTT. Encoded protein: CASSLMRGSTDTQYF.

This chain joins TRBV5-1 and TRBJ2-1; a weak D match, TRBD1 (6 bases). This CDR3 has 13 residues. V lost 4 bases and J 4 bases, leaving 9 bases between the germline ends. Germline CDR1 and CDR2: SGHRS and YFSETQ. CDR3 DNA: TGCGCCAGCAGCCTGGACAGATACAATGAGCAGTTCTTC. Translation: CASSLDRYNEQFF.

The count of this clone is one. The J gene is TRBJ1-2, the V gene TRBV18, with 10 bases identical to TRBD1. Germline trimming cut 6 bases from V and 0 bases from J; bases unmatched to any gene: 7. The germline CDR1 and CDR2 sequences are KGHSH and LQKENI. The CDR3 extends over 16 amino acids. The CDR3 region is CASSWDRGYSNYGYTF. CDR3 coding DNA: TGTGCCAGCTCCTGGGACAGGGGCTACTCTAACTATGGCTACACCTTC.

The rearrangement joins TRBV19 to TRBJ2-3, with 8 bases fitting TRBD2. Germline CDR1 and CDR2: LNHDA and SQIVND (reference sequence). The CDR3 is 13 residues long. V gave up 7 bases and J gave up 0 bases; unmatched junction bases: 0. The CDR3 protein is CASTSGSTDTQYF. The CDR3 bases are TGTGCCAGTACTAGCGGGAGCACAGATACGCAGTATTTT.

CDR3 sequence reads: CASSQTGSTDTQYF. For the CDR3, the DNA is TGCGCCAGCAGCCAGACAGGGAGCACAGATACGCAGTATTTT. The chain joins TRBV5-1 to TRBJ2-3; TRBD1 matches at 7 bases. The CDR3 spans 14 residues. Germline CDR1 SGHRS, CDR2 YFSETQ. J lost 0 bases, V lost 4 bases, and 2 bases had no gene match.

The chain is built from TRBV30 and TRBJ2-7; TRBD2 matches 14 bases. Trimming took 3 bases from V and 7 from J; bases not matched to a gene: 2. The germline V gene has CDR1 GTSNPN and CDR2 SVGIG (reference sequence). The CDR3 has 13 residues. CDR3 in DNA: TGTGCCTGGAGGACTAGCGGGAGGGGAGAGCAGTACTTC. This gives the protein CAWRTSGRGEQYF.

The chain links TRBV11-3 to TRBJ2-3, with 9 positions matching TRBD2. V shed 7 bases, J shed 7 bases, and the junction held 3 bases outside the gene matches. Germline V gene lookup returns CDR1 SGHNT and CDR2 YENEEA. The CDR3 covers 12 residues. CDR3 sequence reads: CASKGTSNTQYF. Here the CDR3 DNA reads TGTGCCAGCAAGGGGACTAGCAATACGCAGTATTTT. The variable domain in full, completed from reference TRBV11-3 and TRBJ2-3, reads EAGVVQSPRYKIIEKKQPVAFWCNPISGHNTLYWYLQNLGQGPELLIRYENEEAVDDSQLPKDRFSAERLKGVDSTLKIQPAELGDSAVYLCASKGTSNTQYFGPGTRLTVL.

This clone appeared a few times. The chain links TRBV7-9 to TRBJ1-6; D remains ambiguous. V was shortened by 3 bases and J by 9 bases, with 6 bases between the two germline ends. This CDR3 spans 12 amino acids. CDR1 is SEHNR, CDR2 FQNEAQ, per germline (reference sequence). CDR3 protein: CASSLSGSPLHF. The CDR3 region has the DNA TGTGCCAGCAGCTTGTCAGGTTCACCCCTCCACTTT.

The rearrangement uses TRBV10-3 and TRBJ1-1; D perhaps matches TRBD1 (6 bases). The CDR3 contains 16 residues. Germline loops: CDR1 ENHRY, CDR2 SYGVKD. Trimming removed 4 bases at V and 5 bases at J, with 20 bases between. CDR3 DNA: TGTGCCATCAGTGGTAGGACAGCGGTAACGGGGACTGAAGCTTTCTTT. The encoded protein is CAISGRTAVTGTEAFF.

CDR3 nucleotides: TGCGCCAGCAGCTTGGAACGGGGGGTTCACGAGCAGTACTTC. As protein: CASSLERGVHEQYF. The J gene is TRBJ2-7, the V gene TRBV5-1; 7 bases align to TRBD2. The length of the CDR3 is 14 residues. Germline V gives CDR1 SGHRS, CDR2 YFSETQ. V was clipped by 0 bases and J by 5 bases; unmatched bases: 5.

The CDR3 nucleotides are TGTGCCAGCAGAGGAGTTAACAGAGGAGGAGCTTTCTTT. It codes for CASRGVNRGGAFF. V usage is TRBV28 and J usage is TRBJ1-1; D remains unclear. Germline V gene sequence: CDR1 MDHEN, CDR2 SYDVKM. The length of the CDR3 is 13 residues. V shed 6 bases and J shed 10 bases, with 18 bases lying between them.

The chain employs TRBV4-1 and TRBJ2-1; possibly TRBD2 for D (6 bases). The germline CDR1 and CDR2 sequences are MGHRA and YSYEKL. This CDR3 is built from 14 residues. V lost 1 base, J lost 6 bases, and 10 bases lay in between. The CDR3 loop reads CASSQAGVGNEQFF. CDR3 sequence (DNA): TGCGCCAGCAGCCAAGCGGGAGTGGGCAATGAGCAGTTCTTC.

The genes are TRBV27 and TRBJ2-1, with 11 bases that match TRBD2. The CDR3 loop spans 17 amino acids. CDR1 is MNHEY and CDR2 is SMNVEV in the germline V gene (reference sequence). The junction had 10 bases not matched to a gene; V was cut back by 9 bases and J by 0 bases. The CDR3 is CARTLAGGLSSYNEQFF. The CDR3 DNA reads TGTGCCAGGACCCTAGCGGGGGGATTAAGCTCCTACAATGAGCAGTTCTTC.

The rearrangement uses TRBV5-6 and TRBJ2-1; D possibly corresponds to TRBD2 (6 bases). V was shortened by 6 bases and J by 6 bases, with 22 bases between the two germline ends. The germline CDR1 and CDR2 sequences are SGHDT and YYEEEE. The CDR3 is made up of 16 amino acids. CDR3 in amino acids: CASNRWGTPRLNEQFF. CDR3 sequence (DNA): TGTGCCAGCAACCGGTGGGGGACTCCTCGCCTCAATGAGCAGTTCTTC.

V and J are TRBV4-3 and TRBJ2-1; 10 bases align to TRBD1. The CDR3 loop spans 22 amino acids. Germline lookup yields CDR1 LGHNA and CDR2 YSLEER. The J segment lost 5 bases and the V segment lost 0 bases, leaving 22 bases of the junction unmatched. CDR3 coding DNA: TGCGCCAGCAGCCAAGATTTCCGGACAGGGGGGCTTTTCTCGGTTCGACACAATGAGCAGTTCTTC. Translated: CASSQDFRTGGLFSVRHNEQFF.

The chain has TRBV2 and TRBJ2-5, with a weak D call TRBD1 (6 bases). The CDR3 has 15 residues. CDR1 and CDR2 (germline): SNHLY, FYNNEI. The ends were cut back, 6 bases at V and 4 bases at J, with 18 bases in the middle. The CDR3 coding sequence is TGTGCCAGCAGAGACCTGACAGGAGGAAGAGAGACCCAGTACTTC. Its protein product is CASRDLTGGRETQYF.

The chain is built from TRBV9 and TRBJ2-1, with D tentatively TRBD1 (7 bases). Per the germline V gene, CDR1 is SGDLS and CDR2 is YYNGEE. The V end was cut by 3 bases, the J end by 6 bases, with 19 bases between. The CDR3 has 16 residues. CDR3 residues: CASSAKGGTALNEQFF. For the CDR3, the DNA is TGTGCCAGCAGCGCCAAAGGAGGGACAGCACTCAATGAGCAGTTCTTC. The entire variable domain, with the rest obtained from reference TRBV9 and TRBJ2-1, is as follows: DSGVTQTPKHLITATGQRVTLRCSPRSGDLSVYWYQQSLDQGLQFLIQYYNGEERAKGNILERFSAQQFPDLHSELNLSSLELGDSALYFCASSAKGGTALNEQFFGPGTRLTVL.

This clone was detected only a few times. The chain employs TRBV11-1 and TRBJ2-5, with D possibly matching TRBD2 (5 bases). The germline V gene has CDR1 SGHAT and CDR2 FQDESV (reference sequence). This CDR3 has 14 amino acids. Trimming took off 2 bases at V and 5 bases at J, with 12 bases between the two ends. The CDR3 is CASSLIRGRETQYF. CDR3 sequence (DNA): TGTGCCAGCAGCTTAATTCGGGGTCGGGAGACCCAGTACTTC.